These 29 T cell receptor beta chains came from one sample sequenced in a study of cytomegalovirus exposure and HLA in healthy donors. Primers included in the PCR were 60 Vbeta and 13 Jbeta primers. Libraries were prepared by immunoSEQ multiplex PCR; TCRdb keeps only in-frame clonotypes and omits some of them. The table records some 190,000 clones, about 9% of them present only once. Sequencing used PBMCs. Receptors were obtained from a woman in her twenties or thirties in good health and CMV-seropositive.

This chain uses TRBV5-1 with TRBJ2-2; 9 bases map to TRBD2. There are 15 residues in the CDR3. Trimming removed 4 bases from V and 6 bases from J; junction bases left unmatched: 7. Germline CDR1 is SGHRS and CDR2 is YFSETQ. The CDR3 is CASSTNSGSAGELFF. CDR3 nucleotides: TGCGCCAGCAGCACGAATAGCGGGAGTGCCGGGGAGCTGTTTTTT.

Only a few counts were recorded for this clone. The chain couples TRBV7-9 to TRBJ1-5; 7 bases fit TRBD1. Trimming removed 2 bases from V and 4 bases from J; junction bases left unmatched: 2. Germline CDR1 and CDR2: SEHNR and FQNEAQ (reference sequence). The length of the CDR3 is 14 residues. CDR3 residues: CASSLTGVNQPQHF. CDR3 nucleotide sequence: TGTGCCAGCAGCTTAACAGGGGTTAATCAGCCCCAGCATTTT.

This clone was picked up a small number of times. The gene calls are TRBV5-1 and TRBJ2-2, with 10 bases matching TRBD2. J lost 4 bases, V lost 2 bases, and 8 bases had no gene match. This CDR3 is built from 17 residues. Looked up from germline, CDR1 is SGHRS and CDR2 is YFSETQ. CDR3 coding DNA: TGCGCCAGCAGCTTCCCTAGCGGGAGCACCGGCACCGGGGAGCTGTTTTTT. Translation: CASSFPSGSTGTGELFF.

This clone was seen more than once but under ten times. The chain employs TRBV21-1 and TRBJ2-1; TRBD2 is the table's D call and was not checked against the DNA. TRBV21-1 is listed as a pseudogene. This CDR3 comprises 17 residues. The CDR3 protein is CASSKGSSGCGYNEQFF. CDR3 bases: TGTGCCAGCAGCAAGGGGTCTAGCGGGTGCGGATACAATGAGCAGTTCTTC.

This clone was seen a handful of times. V gene TRBV5-3 combines with J gene TRBJ1-1; D is unclear. Being an ORF, TRBV5-3 has a function that is uncertain. V shed 1 base and J shed 5 bases, with 15 bases lying between them. The CDR3 consists of 15 residues. The CDR3 here is CARSLPRKGGTEAFF. For the CDR3, the DNA is TGTGCCAGAAGCTTGCCTCGGAAAGGAGGGACTGAAGCTTTCTTT.

The CDR3 DNA sequence: TGTGCCAGCAGTGAAGCGCTTATGAGGACAGGGAACGGCTACACCTTC. This gives the protein CASSEALMRTGNGYTF. The rearrangement uses TRBV6-1 and TRBJ1-2, with 8 bases aligning to TRBD1. Trimming cost V 0 bases and J 8 bases; bases outside gene matches: 11. The CDR3 runs to 16 residues. CDR1 and CDR2 (germline): MNHNS, SASEGT.

The rearrangement links TRBV6-1 to TRBJ1-5; tentatively, D is TRBD1 (5 bases). The CDR3 has 16 amino acids. Trimming pared 0 bases from V and 2 bases from J, leaving 11 bases between. The germline gives CDR1 MNHNS, CDR2 SASEGT. This CDR3 reads CASSEAWGGGNQPQHF. CDR3 nucleotides: TGTGCCAGCAGTGAAGCTTGGGGGGGTGGCAATCAGCCCCAGCATTTT.

CDR3 in amino acids: CASRVNSPAGELFF. The CDR3 DNA reads as TGTGCCAGCAGGGTGAACTCCCCGGCCGGGGAGCTGTTTTTT. The V gene is TRBV27, the J gene TRBJ2-2; D is unresolved. Germline values: CDR1 MNHEY, CDR2 SMNVEV (reference sequence). The CDR3 extends over 14 amino acids. Trimming left V 6 bases short and J 6 bases short, with 14 bases between.

This sequence joins TRBV5-4 and TRBJ2-3, with D possibly TRBD2 on 5 matching bases. The CDR3 runs to 16 residues. Germline V CDR1 and CDR2: SGHNT, YYREEE (reference sequence). Trimming took 0 bases from V and 0 from J, leaving 11 bases between them. The CDR3 DNA reads as TGTGCCAGCAGCTTGGGGGCGGGTCCTAGCACAGATACGCAGTATTTT. Its protein product is CASSLGAGPSTDTQYF.

The chain links TRBV30 to TRBJ2-7; 7 bases map to TRBD2. Trimming at V came to 0 bases and at J to 4 bases, leaving 6 bases not matched to a gene. Germline V gives CDR1 GTSNPN, CDR2 SVGIG (reference sequence). The CDR3 has 14 amino acids. DNA for the CDR3: TGTGCCTGGAGTGTACCGGGGGGTCAGTACGAGCAGTACTTC. As protein: CAWSVPGGQYEQYF.

The table lists this clone with a few counts. V is TRBV19 and J is TRBJ2-7, with TRBD1 matching 7 bases. Losses at the gene ends were 8 bases for V and 2 bases for J; bases not matched to a gene: 9. Germline values: CDR1 LNHDA, CDR2 SQIVND (reference sequence). The CDR3 consists of 14 residues. The CDR3 is CASAPGQRTYEQYF. The DNA for the CDR3 is TGTGCCAGTGCACCGGGACAGAGAACCTACGAGCAGTACTTC.

The V gene is TRBV18, the J gene TRBJ1-2; 7 bases line up with TRBD1. Germline lookup yields CDR1 KGHSH and CDR2 LQKENI. V lost 0 bases, J lost 5 bases, and 6 bases stayed unmatched. The CDR3 extends over 15 amino acids. CDR3 nucleotides: TGTGCCAGCTCACCACCAGGGGGCGTTTGGTATGGCTACACCTTC. This encodes CASSPPGGVWYGYTF.

This chain links TRBV25-1 with TRBJ1-3; TRBD1 agrees at 11 bases. CDR1 and CDR2 (germline): MGHDK, SYGVNS. The CDR3 runs 14 residues. The trim removed 6 bases at V and 7 bases at J, leaving 5 bases unmatched. The CDR3 here is CASRGTGGRNTIYF. Written as DNA, the CDR3 is TGTGCCAGCAGGGGGACAGGGGGGAGGAACACCATATATTTT.

Only a few counts were recorded for this clone. The rearrangement joins TRBV15 to TRBJ2-1; no firm D call. Deletions cut 3 bases from V and 5 bases from J, with 20 bases between. Germline values: CDR1 LNHNV, CDR2 YYDKDF (reference sequence). CDR3 size: 17 residues. The CDR3 DNA reads TGTGCCACCAGCAGGACCCAGGCCCACGCCCTGGACAATGAGCAGTTCTTC. It codes for CATSRTQAHALDNEQFF.

The chain combines TRBV19 with TRBJ1-5; D unclear. The V gene's germline CDR1 is LNHDA and CDR2 SQIVND (reference sequence). Trimming pared 1 base from V and 4 bases from J, leaving 8 bases between. The CDR3 runs to 14 residues. The CDR3 spells CASSIGPQNQPQHF. CDR3 nucleotide sequence: TGTGCCAGTAGTATAGGGCCGCAGAATCAGCCCCAGCATTTT.

This clone was seen more than once but under ten times. The chain is built from TRBV19 and TRBJ1-2, with TRBD1 matching 8 bases. Germline V gene sequence: CDR1 LNHDA, CDR2 SQIVND (reference sequence). This CDR3 spans 16 amino acids. After removal of 5 bases from V and 8 bases from J, the junction contained 16 bases not matched to a gene. The CDR3 region has the DNA TGTGCCAGTAGTGCCCAGGGTCGGACAGGGAGTAGCGGCTACACCTTC. It translates to CASSAQGRTGSSGYTF.

The rearrangement uses TRBV2 and TRBJ2-3; tentative D call: TRBD1 (6 bases). Trimming shortened V by 4 bases and J by 5 bases, and 7 bases separated the two germline ends. The CDR3 contains 12 residues. From germline, CDR1 is SNHLY and CDR2 FYNNEI. CDR3 loop: CASSADRDTQYF. The CDR3 DNA is TGTGCCAGCAGTGCGGACAGAGATACGCAGTATTTT.

This clone was observed a handful of times. The chain uses TRBV30 and TRBJ1-5; 7 bases are a match to TRBD1. Germline assignment: CDR1 GTSNPN and CDR2 SVGIG (reference sequence). V was pared by 5 bases and J by 2 bases, with 12 bases of the junction left unmatched. This CDR3 has 16 amino acids. CDR3 in amino acids: CAWGGNRGGGNQPQHF. As DNA, the CDR3 is TGTGCCTGGGGGGGGAACAGGGGAGGTGGCAATCAGCCCCAGCATTTT.

This clone has more than one count but fewer than ten. The chain joins TRBV6-5 to TRBJ1-1; TRBD1 agrees at 7 bases. Germline lookup yields CDR1 MNHEY and CDR2 SVGAGI. V shed 2 bases and J 5 bases; nucleotides not matched to a gene: 5. This CDR3 contains 14 residues. CDR3 in amino acids: CASSYSRGRTEAFF. The CDR3 DNA reads TGTGCCAGCAGTTACAGCAGGGGGAGAACTGAAGCTTTCTTT.

This clone was seen only a few times. The rearrangement uses TRBV7-8 and TRBJ2-2; tentative D call: TRBD1 (6 bases). Trimming shortened V by 4 bases and J by 5 bases, and 17 bases separated the two germline ends. This CDR3 contains 16 residues. Germline V gives CDR1 SGHVS, CDR2 FQNEAQ. The DNA of the CDR3 is TGTGCCAGCAGCTCCCAGGGGCAGGGATATACCGGGGAGCTGTTTTTT. Translated, it gives CASSSQGQGYTGELFF.

The V and J genes are TRBV6-5 and TRBJ2-3; a possible D gene is TRBD2 (6 bases). Trimming cost V 0 bases and J 6 bases, with 10 bases left between them. Germline lookup yields CDR1 MNHEY and CDR2 SVGAGI. The CDR3 has 14 residues. CDR3 DNA sequence: TGTGCCAGCAGTTACTCGAGTCGGGAGGATACGCAGTATTTT. Its translation: CASSYSSREDTQYF.

This clone was counted between two and nine times. CDR3 residues: CASSEQGAPHTIYF. The CDR3 DNA reads TGCGCCAGCAGCGAACAGGGGGCACCGCACACCATATATTTT. The V call is TRBV5-1, the J call TRBJ1-3, with TRBD1 matching over 9 bases. V was pared by 4 bases and J by 8 bases, with 7 bases of the junction left unmatched. CDR3 length: 14 amino acids. The V gene's germline CDR1 is SGHRS and CDR2 YFSETQ.

This clone has just a few counts. The chain uses TRBV2 and TRBJ2-3; 12 bases line up with TRBD2. Trimming at V came to 4 bases and at J to 3 bases, leaving 8 bases not matched to a gene. The CDR3 has 17 amino acids. Germline assignment: CDR1 SNHLY and CDR2 FYNNEI. The CDR3 region has the DNA TGTGCCAGCAGTGGAGTTCCTAGCGGGAGGGGTACAGATACGCAGTATTTT. Residues: CASSGVPSGRGTDTQYF.

This clone was recorded a few times. J is TRBJ1-2 and V is TRBV7-9; 11 positions agree with TRBD1. CDR3 length equals 15 residues. Unmatched junction bases numbered 7, after V lost 3 bases and J lost 7 bases. Germline V gene lookup returns CDR1 SEHNR and CDR2 FQNEAQ (reference sequence). Written as DNA, the CDR3 is TGTGCCAGCAGCTTCGAACGGACAGGGGGCGGTGGCTACACCTTC. Its protein product is CASSFERTGGGGYTF.

This clone was counted between two and nine times. The V call is TRBV13, the J call TRBJ1-2; tentative D call: TRBD1 (6 bases). The V gene's germline CDR1 is PRHDT and CDR2 FYEKMQ (reference sequence). The CDR3 is 17 residues long. The ends were cut back, 2 bases at V and 3 bases at J, with 19 bases in the middle. CDR3 loop: CASSLRGGGYYDYGYTF. Written as DNA, the CDR3 is TGTGCCAGCAGCTTACGGGGGGGCGGGTACTACGACTATGGCTACACCTTC.

The chain employs TRBV30 and TRBJ1-2; TRBD1 aligns across 7 bases. Unmatched junction bases numbered 5, after V lost 3 bases and J lost 4 bases. The germline CDR1 and CDR2 sequences are GTSNPN and SVGIG (reference sequence). This CDR3 is built from 13 residues. Written as DNA, the CDR3 is TGTGCCTGGAGAGGGCCAGGGGGCTATGGCTACACCTTC. This translates into CAWRGPGGYGYTF.

This clone was observed a handful of times. The rearrangement links TRBV5-1 to TRBJ2-1, with 7 bases that match TRBD2. Losses at the gene ends were 2 bases for V and 4 bases for J; bases not matched to a gene: 6. The CDR3 spans 15 residues. The V gene's germline CDR1 is SGHRS and CDR2 YFSETQ. The CDR3 DNA reads as TGCGCCAGCAGCTTCTTGCGGGAGCGGTACAATGAGCAGTTCTTC. Translating it yields CASSFLRERYNEQFF.

There are a few counts of this clone. CDR3 sequence (DNA): TGTGCCAGCAGCTTAGGTCGGAGTTACGAGCAGTACTTC. Residues: CASSLGRSYEQYF. The rearrangement joins TRBV7-6 to TRBJ2-7; D unresolved. The V gene's germline CDR1 is SGHVS and CDR2 FNYEAQ. Trimming removed 1 base at V and 4 bases at J, with 8 bases between. This CDR3 contains 13 residues.

The sample holds a few counts of this clone. The chain is built from TRBV11-2 and TRBJ2-7; no definite D call. V lost 2 bases, J lost 0 bases, and 8 bases lay in between. The CDR3 spans 14 residues. Germline V lookup: CDR1 SGHAT, CDR2 FQNNGV. CDR3 residues: CASSLSLSSYEQYF. CDR3 sequence (DNA): TGTGCCAGCAGCTTATCACTGAGCTCCTACGAGCAGTACTTC.